This TCR beta chain was observed in a study of beta chain features in type 1 diabetes. On the study more broadly: Age and gender were similar between patients and healthy donors, as were cell yields. Overall study findings and caveats: Highly expressing activated T cells could be over-counted with a cDNA template. Among all four CD4+ subsets, Type 1 diabetes patients had TCRB CDR3s that were moderately but significantly shorter.

V gave up 2 bases and J gave up 0 bases, with 10 bases separating them. The CDR3 contains 15 residues. Germline loops: CDR1 KGHSH, CDR2 LQKENI. On this clone itself: The antigen is not known.

cDNA synthesis used the whole RNA isolate, giving expressed TCRB sequences. The average read count of naive, central memory and regulatory T cell samples was about 3.57 million. Libraries were prepared by immunoSEQ multiplex PCR; TCRdb keeps only in-frame clonotypes and omits some of them. The table has roughly 330,000 clones, approximately 13% seen once. V is TRBV18 and J is TRBJ1-2, with D hard to call. Sequences were obtained from naive CD4+ T cells from blood. This TCR was sampled from a young woman with type 1 diabetes. Written as DNA, the CDR3 is TGTGCCAGCTCACCAGTTGCGGAACCTAACTATGGCTACACCTTC. Translating gives CASSPVAEPNYGYTF.